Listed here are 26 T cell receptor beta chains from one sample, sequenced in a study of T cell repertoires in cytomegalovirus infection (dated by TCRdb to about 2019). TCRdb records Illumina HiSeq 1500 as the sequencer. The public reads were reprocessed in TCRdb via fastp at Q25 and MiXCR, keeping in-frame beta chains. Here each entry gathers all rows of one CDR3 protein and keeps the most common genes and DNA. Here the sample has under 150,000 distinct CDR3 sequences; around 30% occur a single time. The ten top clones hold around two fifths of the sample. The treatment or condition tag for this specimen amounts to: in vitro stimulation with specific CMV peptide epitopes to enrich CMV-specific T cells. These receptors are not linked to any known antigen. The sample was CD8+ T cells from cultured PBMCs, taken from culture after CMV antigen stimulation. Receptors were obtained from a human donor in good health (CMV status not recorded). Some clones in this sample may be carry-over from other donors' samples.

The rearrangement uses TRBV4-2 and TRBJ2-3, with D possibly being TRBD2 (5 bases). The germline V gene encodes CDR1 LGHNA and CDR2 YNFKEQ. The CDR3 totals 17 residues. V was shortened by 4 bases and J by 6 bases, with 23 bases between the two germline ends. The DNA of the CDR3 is TGTGCCAGCAGCCCATCCCTGGCGGGCGCACTCCAGGATACGCAGTATTTT. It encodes CASSPSLAGALQDTQYF.

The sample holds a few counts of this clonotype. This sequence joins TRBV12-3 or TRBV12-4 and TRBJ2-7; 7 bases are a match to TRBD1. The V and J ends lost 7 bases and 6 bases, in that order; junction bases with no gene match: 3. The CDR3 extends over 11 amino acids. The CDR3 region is CASKGAIEQYF. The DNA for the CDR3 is TGTGCCAGCAAGGGGGCGATCGAGCAGTACTTC.

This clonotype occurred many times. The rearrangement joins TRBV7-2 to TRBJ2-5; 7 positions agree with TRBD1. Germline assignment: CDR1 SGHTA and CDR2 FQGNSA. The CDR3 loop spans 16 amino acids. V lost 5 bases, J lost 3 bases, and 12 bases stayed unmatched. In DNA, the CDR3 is TGTGCCAGCAGCCACGACGCCGGGACAGATAAAGAGACCCAGTACTTC. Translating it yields CASSHDAGTDKETQYF.

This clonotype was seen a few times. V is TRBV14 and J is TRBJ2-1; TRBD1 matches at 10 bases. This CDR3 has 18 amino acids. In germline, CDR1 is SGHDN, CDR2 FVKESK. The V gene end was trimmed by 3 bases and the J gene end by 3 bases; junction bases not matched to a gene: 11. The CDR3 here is CASSHDDGTGDFYNEQFF. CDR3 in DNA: TGTGCCAGCAGCCATGACGATGGGACAGGGGATTTCTACAATGAGCAGTTCTTC.

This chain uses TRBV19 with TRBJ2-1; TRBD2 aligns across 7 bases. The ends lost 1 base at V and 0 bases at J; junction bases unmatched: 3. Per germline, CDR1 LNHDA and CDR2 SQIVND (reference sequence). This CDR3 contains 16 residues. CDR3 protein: CASSIVGGSSYNEQFF. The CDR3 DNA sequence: TGTGCCAGTAGTATAGTTGGCGGGAGCTCCTACAATGAGCAGTTCTTC.

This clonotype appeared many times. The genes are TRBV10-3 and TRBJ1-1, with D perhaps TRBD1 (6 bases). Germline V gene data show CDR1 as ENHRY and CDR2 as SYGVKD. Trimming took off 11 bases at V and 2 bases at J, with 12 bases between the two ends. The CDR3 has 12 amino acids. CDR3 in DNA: TGTGCCCGAAGGACAGATAACACTGAAGCTTTCTTT. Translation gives CARRTDNTEAFF.

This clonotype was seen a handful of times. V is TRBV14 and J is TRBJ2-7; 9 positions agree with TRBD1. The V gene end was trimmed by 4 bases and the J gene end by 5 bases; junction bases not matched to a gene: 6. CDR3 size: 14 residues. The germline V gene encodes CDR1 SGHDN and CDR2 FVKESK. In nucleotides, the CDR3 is TGTGCCAGCAGCCTTGGACAGGGGTCCCACGAGCAGTACTTC. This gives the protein CASSLGQGSHEQYF.

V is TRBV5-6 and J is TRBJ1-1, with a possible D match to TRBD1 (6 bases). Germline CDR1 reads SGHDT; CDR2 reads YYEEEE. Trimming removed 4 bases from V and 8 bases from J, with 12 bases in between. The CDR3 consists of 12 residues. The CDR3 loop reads CASSGATGEAFF. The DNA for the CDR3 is TGTGCCAGCAGCGGCGCCACAGGGGAAGCTTTCTTT.

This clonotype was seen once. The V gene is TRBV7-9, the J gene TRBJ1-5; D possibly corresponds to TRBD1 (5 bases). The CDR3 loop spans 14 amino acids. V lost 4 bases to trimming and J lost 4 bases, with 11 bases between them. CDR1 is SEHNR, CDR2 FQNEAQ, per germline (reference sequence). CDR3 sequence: CASSYPGPNQPQHF. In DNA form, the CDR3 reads TGTGCCAGCAGCTACCCGGGACCGAATCAGCCCCAGCATTTT.

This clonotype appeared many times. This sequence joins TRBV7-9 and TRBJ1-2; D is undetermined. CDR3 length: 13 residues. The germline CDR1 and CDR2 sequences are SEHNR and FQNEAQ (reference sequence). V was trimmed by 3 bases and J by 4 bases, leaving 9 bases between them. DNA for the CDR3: TGTGCCAGCAGCTTTCAAACAGCCTATGGCTACACCTTC. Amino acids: CASSFQTAYGYTF.

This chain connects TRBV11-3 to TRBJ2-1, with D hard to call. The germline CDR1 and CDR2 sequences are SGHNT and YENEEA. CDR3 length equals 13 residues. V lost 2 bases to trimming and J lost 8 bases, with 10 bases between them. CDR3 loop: CASSLPWSDEQFF. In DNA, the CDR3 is TGTGCCAGCAGCTTACCCTGGAGTGATGAGCAGTTCTTC.

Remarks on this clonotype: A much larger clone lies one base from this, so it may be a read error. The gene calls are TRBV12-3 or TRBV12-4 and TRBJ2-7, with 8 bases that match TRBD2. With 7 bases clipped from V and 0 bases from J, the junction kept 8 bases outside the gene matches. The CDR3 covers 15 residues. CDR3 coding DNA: TGTGCCAGCAACTCGGGAGGGAGCAGCTCCTACGAGCAGTACTTC. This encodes CASNSGGSSSYEQYF.

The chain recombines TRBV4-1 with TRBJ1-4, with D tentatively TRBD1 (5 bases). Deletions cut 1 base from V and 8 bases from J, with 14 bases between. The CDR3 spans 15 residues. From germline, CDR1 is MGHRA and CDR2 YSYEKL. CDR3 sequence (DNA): TGCGCCAGCAGCCAAGTAGCGGGGGGTAGAGAAAAACTGTTTTTT. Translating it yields CASSQVAGGREKLFF.

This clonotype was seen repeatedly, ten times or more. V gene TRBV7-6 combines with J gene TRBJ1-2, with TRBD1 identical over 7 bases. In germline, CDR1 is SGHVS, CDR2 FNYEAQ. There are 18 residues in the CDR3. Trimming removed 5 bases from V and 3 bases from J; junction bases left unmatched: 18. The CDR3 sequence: CASSPPDRARSSDYGYTF. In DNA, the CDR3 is TGTGCCAGCAGCCCCCCAGACAGGGCAAGGTCCAGTGACTATGGCTACACCTTC. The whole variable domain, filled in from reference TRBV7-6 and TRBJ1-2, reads GAGVSQSPRYKVTKRGQDVALRCDPISGHVSLYWYRQALGQGPEFLTYFNYEAQQDKSGLPNDRFSAERPEGSISTLTIQRTEQRDSAMYRCASSPPDRARSSDYGYTFGSGTRLTVV.

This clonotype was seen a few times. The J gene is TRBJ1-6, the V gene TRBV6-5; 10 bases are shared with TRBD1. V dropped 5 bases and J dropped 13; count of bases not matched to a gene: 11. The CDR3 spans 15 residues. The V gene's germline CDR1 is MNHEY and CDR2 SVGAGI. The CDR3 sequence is CASSTPGTGELPLHF. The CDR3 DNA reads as TGTGCCAGCAGTACCCCTGGGACAGGGGAACTCCCCCTCCACTTT.

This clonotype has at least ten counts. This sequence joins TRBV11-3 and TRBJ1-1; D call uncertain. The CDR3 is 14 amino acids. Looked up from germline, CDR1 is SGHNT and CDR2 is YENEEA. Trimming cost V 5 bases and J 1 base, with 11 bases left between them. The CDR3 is CASSPTWPNTEAFF. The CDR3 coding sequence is TGTGCCAGCAGCCCCACTTGGCCGAACACTGAAGCTTTCTTT.

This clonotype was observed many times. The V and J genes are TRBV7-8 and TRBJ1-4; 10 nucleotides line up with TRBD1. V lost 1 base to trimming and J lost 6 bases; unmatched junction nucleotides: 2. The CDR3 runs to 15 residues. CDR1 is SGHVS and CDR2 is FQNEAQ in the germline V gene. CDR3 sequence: CASSLEGQGDEKLFF. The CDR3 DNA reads TGTGCCAGCAGCTTAGAAGGACAGGGGGATGAAAAACTGTTTTTT.

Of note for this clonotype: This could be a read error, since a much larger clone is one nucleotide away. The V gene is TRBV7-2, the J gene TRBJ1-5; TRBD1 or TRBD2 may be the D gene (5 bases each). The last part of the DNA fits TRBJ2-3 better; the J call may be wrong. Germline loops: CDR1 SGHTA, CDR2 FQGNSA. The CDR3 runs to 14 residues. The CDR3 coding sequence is TGTGCCAGCAGCATGGGGACGAGCAATCAGCCCCAGTATTTT. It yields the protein CASSMGTSNQPQYF.

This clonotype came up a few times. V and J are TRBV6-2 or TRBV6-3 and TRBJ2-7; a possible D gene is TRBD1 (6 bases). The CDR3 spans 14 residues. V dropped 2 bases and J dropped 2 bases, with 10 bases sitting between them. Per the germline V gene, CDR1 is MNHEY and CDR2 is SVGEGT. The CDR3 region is CASSYPGHPYEQYF. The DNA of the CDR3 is TGTGCCAGCAGTTACCCGGGACACCCCTACGAGCAGTACTTC.

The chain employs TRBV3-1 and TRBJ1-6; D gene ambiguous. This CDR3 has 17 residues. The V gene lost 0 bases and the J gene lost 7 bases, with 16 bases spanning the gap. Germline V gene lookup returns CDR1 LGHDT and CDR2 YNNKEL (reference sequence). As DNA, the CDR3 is TGTGCCAGCAGCCAAGATCTGGCCCAACTAGGGAATTCACCCCTCCACTTT. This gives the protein CASSQDLAQLGNSPLHF.

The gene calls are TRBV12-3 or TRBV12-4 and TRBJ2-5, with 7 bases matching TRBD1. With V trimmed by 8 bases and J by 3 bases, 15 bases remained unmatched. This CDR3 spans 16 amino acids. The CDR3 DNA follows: TGTGCCAGCGGATGGTCTGGGGACAGCATCGAAGAGACCCAGTACTTC. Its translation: CASGWSGDSIEETQYF.

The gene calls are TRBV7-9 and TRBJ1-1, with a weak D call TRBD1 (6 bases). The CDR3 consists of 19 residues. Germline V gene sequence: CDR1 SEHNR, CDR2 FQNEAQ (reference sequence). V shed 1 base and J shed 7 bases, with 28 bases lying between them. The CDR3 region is CASSLGWSGAGVEAYEAFF. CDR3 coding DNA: TGTGCCAGCAGCTTAGGATGGTCTGGGGCAGGGGTGGAGGCATATGAAGCTTTCTTT.

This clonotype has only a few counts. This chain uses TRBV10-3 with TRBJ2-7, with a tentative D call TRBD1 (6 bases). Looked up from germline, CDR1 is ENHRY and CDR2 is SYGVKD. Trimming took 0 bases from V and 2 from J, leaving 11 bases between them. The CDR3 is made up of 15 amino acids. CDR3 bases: TGTGCCATCAGTGAGTCGACAGGTATAACCTACGAGCAGTACTTC. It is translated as CAISESTGITYEQYF.

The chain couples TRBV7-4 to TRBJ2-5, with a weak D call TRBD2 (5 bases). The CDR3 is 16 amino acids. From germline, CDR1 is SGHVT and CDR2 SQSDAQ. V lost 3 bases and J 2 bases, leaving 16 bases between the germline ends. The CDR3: CASSFVVDGEQETQYF. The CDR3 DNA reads TGTGCCAGCAGCTTTGTGGTAGACGGGGAGCAAGAGACCCAGTACTTC.

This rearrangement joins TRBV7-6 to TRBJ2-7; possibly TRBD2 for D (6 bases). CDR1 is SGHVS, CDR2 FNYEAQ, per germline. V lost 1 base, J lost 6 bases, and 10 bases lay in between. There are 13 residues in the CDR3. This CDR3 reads CASSLDLGGEQYF. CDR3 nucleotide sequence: TGTGCCAGCAGCTTAGATCTGGGGGGCGAGCAGTACTTC.

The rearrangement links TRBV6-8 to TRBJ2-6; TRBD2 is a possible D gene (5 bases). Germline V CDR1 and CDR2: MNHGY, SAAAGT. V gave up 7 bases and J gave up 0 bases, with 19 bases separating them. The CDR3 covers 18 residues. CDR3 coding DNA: TGTGCCAGCAAGCAAAGAGGGCCAGGAGGCTCTGGGGCCAACGTCCTGACTTTC. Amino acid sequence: CASKQRGPGGSGANVLTF.